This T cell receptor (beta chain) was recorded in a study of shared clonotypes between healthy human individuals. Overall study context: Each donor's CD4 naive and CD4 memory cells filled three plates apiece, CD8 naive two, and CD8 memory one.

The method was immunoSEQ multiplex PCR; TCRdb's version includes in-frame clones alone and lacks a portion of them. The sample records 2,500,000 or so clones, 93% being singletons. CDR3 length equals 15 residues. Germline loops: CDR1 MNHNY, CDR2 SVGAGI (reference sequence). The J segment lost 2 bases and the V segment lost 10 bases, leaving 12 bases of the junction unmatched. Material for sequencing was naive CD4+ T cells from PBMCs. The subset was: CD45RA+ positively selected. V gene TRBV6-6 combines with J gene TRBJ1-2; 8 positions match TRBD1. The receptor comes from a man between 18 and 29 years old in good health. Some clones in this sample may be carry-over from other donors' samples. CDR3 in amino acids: CAIRRSYRGNYGYTF. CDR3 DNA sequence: TGTGCCATCAGGCGATCCTACAGGGGGAACTATGGCTACACCTTC.